This T cell receptor beta chain was documented in a study of T-cell reconstitution after alpha-beta-depleted transplantation in children. This clonotype was counted many times. TCRbeta library preparation incorporated unique molecular identifiers. In TCRdb, the PCR reads were re-called with MiXCR into one record per CDR3 protein. The sample carries just over 350,000 distinct CDR3 sequences, about an eighth recorded once. Germline V gene lookup returns CDR1 KGHSH and CDR2 LQKENI. Trimming at V came to 2 bases and at J to 0 bases, leaving 3 bases not matched to a gene. The CDR3 has 16 residues. Sequencing was performed on PBMCs, taken from the stem cell graft. This chain uses TRBV18 with TRBJ2-2; 7 bases agree with TRBD2. The sequence was obtained from a human donor who donated a stem cell graft to a child with Fanconi anemia. CDR3 nucleotides: TGTGCCAGCTCACCATTGGGACTACCGAACACCGGGGAGCTGTTTTTT. Encoded protein: CASSPLGLPNTGELFF.